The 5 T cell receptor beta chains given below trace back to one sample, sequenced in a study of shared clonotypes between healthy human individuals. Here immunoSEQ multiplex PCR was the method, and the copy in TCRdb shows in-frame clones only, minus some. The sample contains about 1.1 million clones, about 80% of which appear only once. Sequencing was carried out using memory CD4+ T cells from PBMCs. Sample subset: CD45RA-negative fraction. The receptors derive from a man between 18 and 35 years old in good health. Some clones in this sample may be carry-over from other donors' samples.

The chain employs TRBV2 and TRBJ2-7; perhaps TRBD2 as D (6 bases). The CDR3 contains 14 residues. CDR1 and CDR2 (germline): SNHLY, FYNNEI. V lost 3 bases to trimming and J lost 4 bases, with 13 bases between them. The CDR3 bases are TGTGCCAGCAGTGAGGTGGGGGGAGGTTACGAGCAGTACTTC. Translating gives CASSEVGGGYEQYF.

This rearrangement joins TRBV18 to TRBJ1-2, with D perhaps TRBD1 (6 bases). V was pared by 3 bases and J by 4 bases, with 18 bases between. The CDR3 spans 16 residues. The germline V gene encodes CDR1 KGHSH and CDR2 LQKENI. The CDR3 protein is CASSPTGQSLGYGYTF. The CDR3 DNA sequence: TGTGCCAGCTCACCTACTGGACAGTCCCTCGGCTATGGCTACACCTTC.

This CDR3 is CASTYIHGWNTEAFF. CDR3 coding DNA: TGTGCCAGCACTTACATACACGGTTGGAACACTGAAGCTTTCTTT. The chain carries TRBV9 and TRBJ1-1; D unresolved. The CDR3 spans 15 residues. Trimming removed 6 bases at V and 1 base at J, with 16 bases between. Germline CDR1 is SGDLS and CDR2 is YYNGEE.

CDR3 nucleotides: TGTGCCAGCACCACGATCGTTGTGGGGGAAGTGACTGAAGCTTTCTTT. Amino acid sequence: CASTTIVVGEVTEAFF. The J gene is TRBJ1-1, the V gene TRBV7-6; possible D gene TRBD1, 5 bases. CDR1 is SGHVS and CDR2 is FNYEAQ in the germline V gene. The V end lost 7 bases, the J end lost 5 bases, and 23 bases lay between the germline ends. CDR3 length equals 16 residues.

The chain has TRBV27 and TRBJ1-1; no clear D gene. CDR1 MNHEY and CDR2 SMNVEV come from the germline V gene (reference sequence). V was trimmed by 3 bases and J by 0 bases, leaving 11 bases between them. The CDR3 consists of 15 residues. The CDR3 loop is CASSFRAVLNTEAFF. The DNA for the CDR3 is TGTGCCAGCAGTTTTAGGGCAGTTTTGAACACTGAAGCTTTCTTT.